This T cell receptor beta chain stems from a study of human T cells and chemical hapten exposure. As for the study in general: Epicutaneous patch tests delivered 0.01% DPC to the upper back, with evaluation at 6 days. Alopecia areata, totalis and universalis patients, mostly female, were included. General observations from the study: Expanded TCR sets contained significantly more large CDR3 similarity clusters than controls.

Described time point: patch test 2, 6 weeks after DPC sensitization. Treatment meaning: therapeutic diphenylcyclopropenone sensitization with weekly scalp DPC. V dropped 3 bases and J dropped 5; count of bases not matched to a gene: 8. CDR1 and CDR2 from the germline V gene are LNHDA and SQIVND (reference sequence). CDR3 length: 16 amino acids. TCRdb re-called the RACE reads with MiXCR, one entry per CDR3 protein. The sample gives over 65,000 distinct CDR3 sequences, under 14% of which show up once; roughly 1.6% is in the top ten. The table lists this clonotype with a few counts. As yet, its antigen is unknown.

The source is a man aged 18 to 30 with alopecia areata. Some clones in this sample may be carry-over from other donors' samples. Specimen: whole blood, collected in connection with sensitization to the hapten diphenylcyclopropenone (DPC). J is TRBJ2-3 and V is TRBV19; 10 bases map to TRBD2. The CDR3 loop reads CASSMGTSGDEDTQYF. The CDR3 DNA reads TGTGCCAGTAGTATGGGCACTAGCGGGGATGAAGATACGCAGTATTTT.